What follows is one T cell receptor beta chain and its context. Clones were sequenced by immunoSEQ multiplex PCR, and TCRdb holds only the in-frame ones, with some missing. The table shows about 19,000 clones, with over 70% occurring only once. Germline CDR1 SGHNT, CDR2 YYREEE (reference sequence). The V end was cut by 4 bases, the J end by 2 bases, with 11 bases between. CDR3 length equals 14 residues. This sample is part of a study of sequential checkpoint blockade in melanoma. Study-wide context: Patients were randomized 1:1 to nivolumab-then-ipilimumab or ipilimumab-then-nivolumab first-line. Each arm's sequence ended with maintenance nivolumab.

The sample's treatment: randomized to nivolumab then ipilimumab (arm A) or the reverse (arm B). No patient had prior DNA-damaging chemotherapy. Live CD3+CD8+ CD19− CD56− cells were sorted from PBMCs. This TCR was recovered from a human donor with melanoma. The sequences come from CD8+ T cells sorted from blood (inferred from file names), collected from a patient given nivolumab and ipilimumab in sequence. V is TRBV5-4 and J is TRBJ2-3; TRBD1 is a possible D gene (6 bases). The CDR3 nucleotides read TGTGCCAGCAGCGACGGACAGACCACAGATACGCAGTATTTT. This sequence encodes CASSDGQTTDTQYF.